A single sample gave rise to the 11 T cell receptor beta chains below, sequenced in a study of T-cell memory formation after mild COVID-19. TCRdb itself ran the 5' RACE reads through MiXCR, one entry per CDR3 protein. The sample gives approximately 260,000 distinct CDR3 sequences, around 16% of which show up once; 22% is in the top ten. Specimen: PBMCs or a T cell subset sorted from them (not recorded which). These receptors originate from a man aged 18 to 30 who had mild COVID-19 (a few samples of this study predate the infection). Cell type and time point are not known.

The chain links TRBV21-1 to TRBJ1-5; the table's D call, TRBD1, was not checked against the DNA. TRBV21-1 is shown as a pseudogene. There are 14 residues in the CDR3. As DNA, the CDR3 is TGTGCCAGCAGCCAGACAGTTAGCAATCAGCCCCAGCATTTT. This codes for CASSQTVSNQPQHF.

This clonotype was counted only a few times. This chain connects TRBV27 to TRBJ2-1; D not certain. The CDR3 extends over 12 amino acids. V was shortened by 5 bases and J by 4 bases, with 6 bases between the two germline ends. Germline values: CDR1 MNHEY, CDR2 SMNVEV (reference sequence). The CDR3 spells CASSHLYNEQFF. DNA for the CDR3: TGTGCCAGCAGTCACCTATACAATGAGCAGTTCTTC.

This clonotype was seen a few times. The V call is TRBV6-1, the J call TRBJ1-5; possibly TRBD1 for D (5 bases). Per germline, CDR1 MNHNS and CDR2 SASEGT. The CDR3 extends over 15 amino acids. V was pared by 0 bases and J by 10 bases, with 16 bases between. The CDR3, as DNA: TGTGCCAGCAGTGAAGCGGCTCCGGGGGGATCACCCCAGCATTTT. The encoded protein is CASSEAAPGGSPQHF.

In its sample, this clonotype was seen a few times. This chain uses TRBV19 with TRBJ2-1, with 9 bases fitting TRBD1. The CDR3 is 14 amino acids. V trimming: 5 bases; J trimming: 8 bases; junction bases outside the gene matches: 7. Germline values: CDR1 LNHDA, CDR2 SQIVND (reference sequence). The CDR3 coding sequence is TGTGCCAGTAGTGCCGGGACAGGGCGGGATGAGCAGTTCTTC. Its translation is CASSAGTGRDEQFF.

This clonotype has just a few counts. The chain combines TRBV28 with TRBJ1-5, with a tentative D call TRBD1 (5 bases). V shed 6 bases and J shed 4 bases, with 16 bases lying between them. Germline V gene lookup returns CDR1 MDHEN and CDR2 SYDVKM. This CDR3 is 15 amino acids long. The CDR3 DNA follows: TGTGCCAGCAGACAAGCTGGGACGTTGAATCAGCCCCAGCATTTT. As protein: CASRQAGTLNQPQHF.

The chain has TRBV5-1 and TRBJ1-1; no reliable D call. V was clipped by 4 bases and J by 0 bases, with 7 bases between them. The CDR3 extends over 13 amino acids. Germline V gene lookup returns CDR1 SGHRS and CDR2 YFSETQ. The CDR3 coding sequence is TGCGCCAGCAGCCCGGAGGTGAACACTGAAGCTTTCTTT. This encodes CASSPEVNTEAFF.

The chain couples TRBV28 to TRBJ1-5; D perhaps matches TRBD1 (6 bases). The germline CDR1 and CDR2 sequences are MDHEN and SYDVKM. The length of the CDR3 is 16 residues. The V gene lost 4 bases and the J gene lost 2 bases, with 15 bases spanning the gap. This CDR3 is CASSYEQGRGNQPQHF. The CDR3 DNA reads as TGTGCCAGCAGTTATGAACAGGGACGGGGCAATCAGCCCCAGCATTTT.

The rearrangement links TRBV7-2 to TRBJ2-3, with 7 bases fitting TRBD2. The CDR3 extends over 17 amino acids. J was trimmed by 3 bases and V by 4 bases; bases with no gene match: 13. The germline CDR1 and CDR2 sequences are SGHTA and FQGNSA. CDR3 coding DNA: TGTGCCAGCAGCTCGCCCGACCGACTAGCTGGGACAGATACGCAGTATTTT. Translating it yields CASSSPDRLAGTDTQYF.

This clonotype was observed a handful of times. The chain is built from TRBV9 and TRBJ2-3; D ambiguous. V lost 4 bases and J lost 4, with 10 bases in between. Per the germline V gene, CDR1 is SGDLS and CDR2 is YYNGEE. This CDR3 region has 13 residues. CDR3 sequence reads: CASSQDLPDTQYF. CDR3 DNA: TGTGCCAGCAGCCAGGACCTGCCAGATACGCAGTATTTT.

Only a few counts were recorded for this clonotype. The chain employs TRBV20-1 and TRBJ2-5; 9 positions agree with TRBD2. V lost 1 base, J lost 3 bases, and 18 bases stayed unmatched. Germline CDR1 reads DFQATT; CDR2 reads SNEGSKA (reference sequence). This CDR3 is built from 19 residues. CDR3 sequence (DNA): TGCAGTGCTAGAGGATTTTTGGGTTTGAGCGGGGGGCGTAAAGAGACCCAGTACTTC. Its protein product is CSARGFLGLSGGRKETQYF.

This chain links TRBV4-2 with TRBJ1-3; 9 nucleotides match TRBD1. From germline, CDR1 is LGHNA and CDR2 YNFKEQ. V lost 4 bases, J lost 0 bases, and 4 bases stayed unmatched. This CDR3 comprises 16 residues. The DNA of the CDR3 is TGTGCCAGCAGCCTTCCGGGACAGGGCTCTGGAAACACCATATATTTT. Protein: CASSLPGQGSGNTIYF.